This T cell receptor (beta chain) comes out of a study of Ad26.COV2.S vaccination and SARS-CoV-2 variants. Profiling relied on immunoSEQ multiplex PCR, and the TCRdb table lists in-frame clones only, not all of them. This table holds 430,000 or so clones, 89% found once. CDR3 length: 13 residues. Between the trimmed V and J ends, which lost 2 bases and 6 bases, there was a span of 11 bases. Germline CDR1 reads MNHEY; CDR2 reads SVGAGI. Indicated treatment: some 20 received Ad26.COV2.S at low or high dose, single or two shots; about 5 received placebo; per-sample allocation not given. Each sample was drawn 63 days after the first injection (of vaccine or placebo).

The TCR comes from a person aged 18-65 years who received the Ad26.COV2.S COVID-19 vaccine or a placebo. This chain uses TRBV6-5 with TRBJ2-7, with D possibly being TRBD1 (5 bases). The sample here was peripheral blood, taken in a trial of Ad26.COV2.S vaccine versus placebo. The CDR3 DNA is TGTGCCAGCAGTTACAGGGGAATTGGCGAGCAGTACTTC. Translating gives CASSYRGIGEQYF.